The 31 T cell receptor beta chains presented below share a single source sample, sequenced in a study of neoadjuvant nivolumab and ipilimumab in lung cancer. Profiling relied on immunoSEQ multiplex PCR, and the TCRdb table lists in-frame clones only, not all of them. The table records about 4,300 clones, roughly 79% of them present only once. Sequencing used normal lung tissue adjacent to the tumor, obtained after neoadjuvant nivolumab, alone or with ipilimumab, at or shortly before surgery. These receptors were taken from an adult with non-small cell lung cancer. Some clones in this sample may be carry-over from other donors' samples.

The genes are TRBV9 and TRBJ2-2, with D uncertain. Trimming cost V 0 bases and J 8 bases, with 8 bases left between them. The CDR3 consists of 13 residues. Looked up from germline, CDR1 is SGDLS and CDR2 is YYNGEE. The CDR3: CASSVGPSGELFF. The CDR3 nucleotides are TGTGCCAGCAGCGTAGGCCCTTCTGGGGAGCTGTTTTTT.

This clone was observed a few times. This chain connects TRBV5-1 to TRBJ2-7; 9 nucleotides align to TRBD1. This CDR3 has 15 amino acids. After removal of 3 bases from V and 3 bases from J, the junction contained 7 bases not matched to a gene. Per the germline V gene, CDR1 is SGHRS and CDR2 is YFSETQ. This CDR3 is CASSWGDRDGYEQYF. CDR3 in DNA: TGCGCCAGCAGCTGGGGGGACAGGGACGGCTACGAGCAGTACTTC.

The CDR3 protein is CASSEGNTGELFF. Written as DNA, the CDR3 is TGTGCCAGCAGCGAGGGGAACACCGGGGAGCTGTTTTTT. The chain uses TRBV6-1 and TRBJ2-2, with D possibly TRBD2 on 5 matching bases. V dropped 6 bases and J dropped 1 base, with 6 bases sitting between them. The CDR3 loop spans 13 amino acids. Germline CDR1 is MNHNS and CDR2 is SASEGT.

This clone was recorded only once. The genes are TRBV6-6 and TRBJ2-5; D may correspond to TRBD1 or TRBD2 (5 bases each). Germline values: CDR1 MNHNY, CDR2 SVGAGI (reference sequence). CDR3 size: 13 residues. The germline V and J ends were trimmed by 6 bases and 11 bases, with 19 bases remaining between them. The CDR3 sequence: CASRETAAASQYF. CDR3 coding DNA: TGTGCCAGCAGAGAGACAGCGGCCGCTTCGCAGTACTTC.

The J gene is TRBJ2-3, the V gene TRBV14; D is perhaps TRBD1 (6 bases). Trimming cost V 2 bases and J 2 bases, with 14 bases left between them. CDR1 is SGHDN, CDR2 FVKESK, per germline. The CDR3 spans 16 residues. The DNA of the CDR3 is TGTGCCAGCAGCCAACTTCAGGGGTTCTTCACAGATACGCAGTATTTT. Translation: CASSQLQGFFTDTQYF.

This chain joins TRBV18 and TRBJ2-1, with TRBD2 as a possible D gene (6 bases). The CDR3 consists of 16 residues. Trimming shortened V by 3 bases and J by 6 bases, and 18 bases separated the two germline ends. Germline-derived CDR1 and CDR2 are KGHSH and LQKENI. CDR3 sequence (DNA): TGTGCCAGCTCACCGACCCTCACCGGGAGCTTCAATGAGCAGTTCTTC. This sequence encodes CASSPTLTGSFNEQFF.

The rearrangement links TRBV6-1 to TRBJ2-7; TRBD1 or TRBD2 may be the D gene (5 bases each). Trimming removed 6 bases at V and 9 bases at J, with 24 bases between. This CDR3 has 15 residues. The germline V gene has CDR1 MNHNS and CDR2 SASEGT. This chain's CDR3 is CASREDSDFGDGQYF. In DNA, the CDR3 is TGTGCCAGCAGAGAGGACTCTGACTTTGGGGACGGGCAGTACTTC.

This clone was detected only once. CDR3 DNA sequence: TGCAGCGTTGAAGATCTGGGGGGAGGCTACACCTTC. Translation gives CSVEDLGGGYTF. The chain has TRBV29-1 and TRBJ1-2; D perhaps matches TRBD1 (5 bases). The CDR3 is 12 residues long. Germline-derived CDR1 and CDR2 are SQVTM and ANQGSEA. The V end lost 0 bases, the J end lost 8 bases, and 10 bases lay between the germline ends.

In nucleotides, the CDR3 is TGCAGCGTAGCGGCCTGGGGTAGCGGTAATGAGCAGTTCTTC. As protein: CSVAAWGSGNEQFF. The chain is built from TRBV29-1 and TRBJ2-1, with D perhaps TRBD2 (6 bases). CDR1 is SQVTM and CDR2 is ANQGSEA in the germline V gene. This CDR3 spans 14 amino acids. V lost 6 bases and J lost 7, with 19 bases in between.

This rearrangement joins TRBV6-5 to TRBJ2-5, with TRBD1 as a possible D gene (6 bases). The CDR3 is 14 amino acids. Germline V gives CDR1 MNHEY, CDR2 SVGAGI. V was shortened by 7 bases and J by 2 bases, with 14 bases between the two germline ends. The CDR3 DNA reads as TGTGCCAGCACCGATCCGACAGGTCAAGAGACCCAGTACTTC. It specifies CASTDPTGQETQYF.

V gene TRBV29-1 combines with J gene TRBJ1-1, with D perhaps TRBD1 (5 bases). V gave up 6 bases and J gave up 4 bases, with 15 bases separating them. CDR3 length equals 13 residues. Germline V CDR1 and CDR2: SQVTM, ANQGSEA. The CDR3 nucleotides are TGCAGCGTCCAGCCCCCAGGGCTCACTGAAGCTTTCTTT. Translation gives CSVQPPGLTEAFF.

Only a few counts were recorded for this clone. V usage is TRBV2 and J usage is TRBJ2-7, with D maybe TRBD1 (5 bases). The CDR3 runs to 15 residues. The germline V gene encodes CDR1 SNHLY and CDR2 FYNNEI. With 5 bases removed from V and 2 bases from J, the gap between germline ends came to 16 bases. The CDR3, as DNA: TGTGCCAGCAGTCTTTATGGTGGGGCTACCTACGAGCAGTACTTC. Translated, it gives CASSLYGGATYEQYF.

The CDR3 protein is CASSYTTRTGGSVMNTEAFF. Written as DNA, the CDR3 is TGTGCCAGCAGTTATACGACCAGGACAGGGGGTAGTGTGATGAACACTGAAGCTTTCTTT. The J gene is TRBJ1-1, the V gene TRBV6-4; 10 nucleotides line up with TRBD1. The length of the CDR3 is 20 residues. The germline CDR1 and CDR2 sequences are MRHNA and SNTAGT. V lost 5 bases to trimming and J lost 0 bases; unmatched junction nucleotides: 18.

This clone came up once. CDR3 residues: CASSGGGNEKLFF. The CDR3 nucleotides read TGTGCCAGCAGCGGAGGGGGTAATGAAAAACTGTTTTTT. The gene calls are TRBV7-2 and TRBJ1-4, with D possibly TRBD1 on 6 matching bases. The CDR3 runs 13 residues. The ends were cut back, 5 bases at V and 4 bases at J, with 8 bases in the middle. Germline V gives CDR1 SGHTA, CDR2 FQGNSA.

This CDR3 is CASREGQMNTEAFF. The CDR3 bases are TGCGCCAGCAGGGAAGGTCAAATGAACACTGAAGCTTTCTTT. The V gene is TRBV5-1, the J gene TRBJ1-1; no clear D. V was pared by 5 bases and J by 0 bases, with 11 bases between. Germline V gene lookup returns CDR1 SGHRS and CDR2 YFSETQ. The CDR3 totals 14 residues.

V is TRBV11-2 and J is TRBJ2-7; tentatively, D is TRBD1 (6 bases). There are 15 residues in the CDR3. With 5 bases removed from V and 0 bases from J, the gap between germline ends came to 14 bases. CDR1 is SGHAT and CDR2 is FQNNGV in the germline V gene. CDR3 nucleotides: TGTGCCAGCAGCCCCCAAACAGGGTCCTCCTACGAGCAGTACTTC. Amino acids: CASSPQTGSSYEQYF.

The rearrangement links TRBV18 to TRBJ1-2, with D uncertain. The V and J ends lost 5 bases and 4 bases respectively, with 17 bases between them. CDR1 KGHSH and CDR2 LQKENI come from the germline V gene. The CDR3 runs 15 residues. DNA for the CDR3: TGTGCCAGCTCATTTTCCGAGGGAGGTTCCTATGGCTACACCTTC. It is translated as CASSFSEGGSYGYTF.

The V and J genes are TRBV18 and TRBJ2-7; D may be TRBD1 or TRBD2 (6 bases each). This CDR3 has 16 amino acids. CDR1 is KGHSH, CDR2 LQKENI, per germline. The germline V and J ends were trimmed by 1 base and 3 bases, with 16 bases remaining between them. For the CDR3, the DNA is TGTGCCAGCTCACCACAGGGGGGAAGCGGAGTCTACGAGCAGTACTTC. Translating it yields CASSPQGGSGVYEQYF.

J is TRBJ2-1 and V is TRBV5-1; TRBD2 aligns across 14 bases. CDR1 and CDR2 (germline): SGHRS, YFSETQ. Trimming at V came to 5 bases and at J to 14 bases, leaving 9 bases not matched to a gene. This CDR3 has 14 residues. The CDR3 protein is CASRLTSGGASKFF. In DNA, the CDR3 is TGCGCCAGCAGATTGACTAGCGGGGGGGCGTCTAAGTTCTTC.

The chain has TRBV5-1 and TRBJ2-7; no definite D call. CDR1 and CDR2 (germline): SGHRS, YFSETQ. The CDR3 has 14 residues. V lost 5 bases, J lost 0 bases, and 12 bases lay in between. The CDR3 spells CASRKSPDSYEQYF. The CDR3 bases are TGCGCCAGCAGGAAGTCGCCAGACTCCTACGAGCAGTACTTC.

This chain uses TRBV5-3 with TRBJ2-7; possibly TRBD2 for D (6 bases). TRBV5-3 is treated as an ORF (open reading frame) with a function not yet certain. This CDR3 is built from 16 residues. The V end was cut by 2 bases, the J end by 4 bases, with 19 bases between. CDR3 coding DNA: TGTGCCAGAAGCTTCCCTTCCTTTGCGGGGTCGTACGAGCAGTACTTC. Its translation is CARSFPSFAGSYEQYF.

The V and J genes are TRBV9 and TRBJ2-2; D is perhaps TRBD2 (5 bases). There are 16 residues in the CDR3. Trimming took 0 bases from V and 0 from J, leaving 9 bases between them. In germline, CDR1 is SGDLS, CDR2 YYNGEE. This chain's CDR3 is CASSVVGRANTGELFF. The DNA for the CDR3 is TGTGCCAGCAGCGTAGTCGGGCGGGCGAACACCGGGGAGCTGTTTTTT. The full variable domain, its missing parts supplied by reference TRBV9 and TRBJ2-2, is DSGVTQTPKHLITATGQRVTLRCSPRSGDLSVYWYQQSLDQGLQFLIQYYNGEERAKGNILERFSAQQFPDLHSELNLSSLELGDSALYFCASSVVGRANTGELFFGEGSRLTVL.

A single count supports this clone. This chain uses TRBV9 with TRBJ2-7, with D possibly being TRBD1 or TRBD2 (5 bases each). V was pared by 2 bases and J by 6 bases, with 12 bases between. This CDR3 region has 13 residues. Germline V gene data show CDR1 as SGDLS and CDR2 as YYNGEE. Here the CDR3 reads CASSVGPGAEQYF. As DNA, the CDR3 is TGTGCCAGCAGCGTGGGCCCCGGGGCCGAGCAGTACTTC.

The chain recombines TRBV6-6 with TRBJ1-5, with a weak D call TRBD1 (6 bases). CDR3 length equals 14 residues. V dropped 5 bases and J dropped 3 bases, with 11 bases sitting between them. Germline V CDR1 and CDR2: MNHNY, SVGAGI (reference sequence). Here the CDR3 reads CASSPGQSNQPQHF. The DNA of the CDR3 is TGTGCCAGCAGTCCAGGACAGTCCAATCAGCCCCAGCATTTT.

This clone was counted between two and nine times. The chain recombines TRBV5-1 with TRBJ1-4; D unresolved. The CDR3 runs to 15 residues. Looked up from germline, CDR1 is SGHRS and CDR2 is YFSETQ. V was shortened by 4 bases and J by 0 bases, with 10 bases between the two germline ends. CDR3 loop: CASSENLSTNEKLFF. The CDR3 DNA reads as TGCGCCAGCAGCGAGAACCTTTCAACTAATGAAAAACTGTTTTTT.

The chain carries TRBV7-2 and TRBJ1-5; no definite D call. The length of the CDR3 is 13 residues. Trimming cost V 3 bases and J 0 bases, with 3 bases left between them. Germline lookup yields CDR1 SGHTA and CDR2 FQGNSA. The CDR3 is CASSFYSNQPQHF. The DNA for the CDR3 is TGTGCCAGCAGCTTTTATAGCAATCAGCCCCAGCATTTT.

This clone is deemed large. Other DNA sequences from this sample encode an identical CDR3 as well. V is TRBV27 and J is TRBJ1-1; D is unresolved. Trimming cost V 6 bases and J 0 bases, with 8 bases left between them. Germline CDR1 and CDR2: MNHEY and SMNVEV (reference sequence). The CDR3 consists of 13 residues. The CDR3 sequence is CASRNDLNTEAFF. CDR3 nucleotide sequence: TGTGCCAGCAGGAACGACCTGAACACTGAAGCTTTCTTT.

In this sample, this clone turned up a few times. The J gene is TRBJ2-7, the V gene TRBV7-2; D not resolved. Germline CDR1 reads SGHTA; CDR2 reads FQGNSA. The V and J ends lost 3 bases and 4 bases respectively, with 7 bases between them. The CDR3 runs 12 residues. The CDR3 loop reads CASSFPRYEQYF. CDR3 bases: TGTGCCAGCAGCTTCCCTCGTTACGAGCAGTACTTC.

V and J are TRBV4-1 and TRBJ2-7; D gene unclear. V gave up 1 base and J gave up 0 bases, with 13 bases separating them. Germline CDR1 is MGHRA and CDR2 is YSYEKL. This CDR3 has 16 residues. The CDR3 region has the DNA TGCGCCAGCAGCCAAGGGGCCGGGTCGATCTCCTACGAGCAGTACTTC. Residues: CASSQGAGSISYEQYF.

This clone appeared once. The chain employs TRBV18 and TRBJ1-4; 7 nucleotides match TRBD1. Germline values: CDR1 KGHSH, CDR2 LQKENI. V gave up 2 bases and J gave up 4 bases; unmatched junction bases: 7. CDR3 length: 16 amino acids. The CDR3 DNA is TGTGCCAGCTCACCAACTACAGGGGCGCTTAATGAAAAACTGTTTTTT. This gives the protein CASSPTTGALNEKLFF.

This clone was seen only a few times. The V gene is TRBV19, the J gene TRBJ2-7; D is perhaps TRBD2 (5 bases). Germline V gene sequence: CDR1 LNHDA, CDR2 SQIVND (reference sequence). There are 16 residues in the CDR3. With 1 base removed from V and 4 bases from J, the gap between germline ends came to 17 bases. The CDR3 protein is CASSIGARTRRYEQYF. CDR3 nucleotide sequence: TGTGCCAGTAGTATAGGGGCCAGGACGAGGAGGTACGAGCAGTACTTC. The full variable domain, its missing parts supplied by reference TRBV19 and TRBJ2-7, is DGGITQSPKYLFRKEGQNVTLSCEQNLNHDAMYWYRQDPGQGLRLIYYSQIVNDFQKGDIAEGYSVSREKKESFPLTVTSAQKNPTAFYLCASSIGARTRRYEQYFGPGTRLTVT.